This TCR beta chain was recorded in a study of neoadjuvant anti-PD-1 for oral cavity cancer. Overall study: Nivolumab at 3 mg/kg was mostly given biweekly, three to four doses, pre-surgery. Non-progressing patients received a fourth nivolumab dose near day 43, then surgery on days 50-56.

TCRdb keeps only in-frame clones here, not all; method: immunoSEQ multiplex PCR. Of tens of thousands of clones in the sample, 65% to 85% were seen once. The source is a person between 35 and 79 years old with oral cavity squamous cell carcinoma. Here the sequenced sample was PBMCs, taken before nivolumab (anti-PD-1) treatment.

Here the CDR3 DNA reads TGTGCCAGCAGCGTAGGACTAGCGGGAAACTCCTACGAGCAGTACTTC. It translates to CASSVGLAGNSYEQYF. The chain is built from TRBV5-8 and TRBJ2-7, with TRBD2 identical over 12 bases. CDR3 size: 16 residues. The V gene's germline CDR1 is SGHTS and CDR2 YDEGEE. V shed 4 bases, J shed 0 bases, and the junction held 5 bases outside the gene matches. Together with reference TRBV5-8 and TRBJ2-7, the CDR3 gives the full variable domain: EAGVTQSPTHLIKTRGQQATLRCSPISGHTSVYWYQQALGLGLQFLLWYDEGEERNRGNFPPRFSGRQFPNYSSELNVNALELEDSALYLCASSVGLAGNSYEQYFGPGTRLTVT.